The 10 T cell receptor beta chains below all came from one sample that was sequenced in a study of blood T cells in healthy people across ages. Through a sample-barcoded 5' primer and a J-beta primer mix, a second PCR was run for about 6 to 12 cycles. TCRdb re-called the 5' RACE reads through MiXCR, storing one row per CDR3 protein. Of approximately 1.5 million distinct CDR3 sequences in the sample, around 35% are singletons; the top ten hold around 10%. The sample consisted of blood. The receptors were sampled from a woman between 25 and 40 years old in good health.

The table lists this clonotype with a count of one. The chain links TRBV5-6 to TRBJ2-1; 11 positions match TRBD1. The germline V gene encodes CDR1 SGHDT and CDR2 YYEEEE. V lost 4 bases and J lost 10; bases outside the gene matches: 7. This CDR3 is built from 14 residues. The chain's CDR3 is CASSPDRGHHEQFF. CDR3 bases: TGTGCCAGCAGCCCGGACAGGGGGCATCACGAGCAGTTCTTC. Drawing the rest from reference TRBV5-6 and TRBJ2-1, the complete variable domain is DAGVTQSPTHLIKTRGQQVTLRCSPKSGHDTVSWYQQALGQGPQFIFQYYEEEERQRGNFPDRFSGHQFPNYSSELNVNALLLGDSALYLCASSPDRGHHEQFFGPGTRLTVL.

The rearrangement joins TRBV11-2 to TRBJ2-1; TRBD1 or TRBD2 may be the D gene (5 bases each). The V gene's germline CDR1 is SGHAT and CDR2 FQNNGV. The CDR3 totals 17 residues. V shed 1 base and J shed 4 bases, with 17 bases lying between them. The CDR3 loop is CASSLALRGTKYNEQFF. The DNA for the CDR3 is TGTGCCAGCAGCTTAGCCCTGAGGGGAACTAAATACAATGAGCAGTTCTTC.

The chain is built from TRBV9 and TRBJ1-2, with D tentatively TRBD1 (6 bases). This CDR3 is 13 amino acids long. Per the germline V gene, CDR1 is SGDLS and CDR2 is YYNGEE. Between the trimmed V and J ends, which lost 3 bases and 7 bases, there was a span of 13 bases. This CDR3 reads CASSADRSAGYTF. The CDR3 nucleotides read TGTGCCAGCAGCGCCGACAGGTCCGCTGGCTACACCTTC.

The table lists this clonotype with a few counts. The chain couples TRBV3-1 to TRBJ2-7, with D maybe TRBD2 (6 bases). From germline, CDR1 is LGHDT and CDR2 YNNKEL (reference sequence). Between the trimmed V and J ends, which lost 0 bases and 3 bases, there was a span of 12 bases. This CDR3 has 15 residues. The CDR3 nucleotides read TGTGCCAGCAGCCAAGACGCCGGGGGATTCTACGAGCAGTACTTC. This codes for CASSQDAGGFYEQYF.

This sequence joins TRBV10-3 and TRBJ2-7; TRBD2 matches at 9 bases. CDR3 length: 15 amino acids. Trimming at V came to 4 bases and at J to 7 bases, leaving 11 bases not matched to a gene. CDR1 and CDR2 from the germline V gene are ENHRY and SYGVKD. This CDR3 reads CAISGLADPDNEQYF. The DNA for the CDR3 is TGTGCCATCAGTGGACTAGCGGACCCCGACAATGAGCAGTACTTC.

This clonotype was counted only a few times. The rearrangement uses TRBV13 and TRBJ2-7, with D possibly TRBD1 on 6 matching bases. Germline V gene data show CDR1 as PRHDT and CDR2 as FYEKMQ (reference sequence). The CDR3 totals 16 residues. V lost 5 bases and J lost 5, with 22 bases in between. CDR3 residues: CASSPSTGTTLDEQYF. CDR3 coding DNA: TGTGCCAGCAGCCCATCTACCGGGACAACTTTGGACGAGCAGTACTTC.

The chain links TRBV29-1 to TRBJ2-7; 8 bases are a match to TRBD2. CDR1 SQVTM and CDR2 ANQGSEA come from the germline V gene. The CDR3 has 18 amino acids. The ends lost 2 bases at V and 2 bases at J; junction bases unmatched: 17. The CDR3 nucleotides are TGCAGCGTTGAATTAGGCCCCTTAGGTACTAGCGGAACCTACGAGCAGTACTTC. It encodes CSVELGPLGTSGTYEQYF.

The chain couples TRBV9 to TRBJ1-2; D unclear. The CDR3 covers 13 residues. V lost 2 bases, J lost 8 bases, and 13 bases lay in between. Germline V lookup: CDR1 SGDLS, CDR2 YYNGEE. This CDR3 is CASSVDETGGYTF. The CDR3 DNA reads TGTGCCAGCAGCGTCGATGAGACGGGCGGCTACACCTTC.

The rearrangement uses TRBV3-1 and TRBJ2-5; 8 bases line up with TRBD2. The better agreement between TRBJ2-7 and the DNA end casts doubt on the J call. The CDR3 is made up of 16 amino acids. The germline V gene encodes CDR1 LGHDT and CDR2 YNNKEL (reference sequence). CDR3 DNA: TGTGCCAGCAGCCGAGTCGGACTAGCCCAAGAGAACGAGCAGTACTTC. Translating gives CASSRVGLAQENEQYF.

The chain combines TRBV27 with TRBJ1-1, with D hard to call. CDR1 is MNHEY, CDR2 SMNVEV, per germline (reference sequence). Trimming took off 11 bases at V and 4 bases at J, with 14 bases between the two ends. The CDR3 runs 12 residues. CDR3 nucleotides: TGTGCCTGTGGGCTGTCGAGCACTGAAGCTTTCTTT. It is translated as CACGLSSTEAFF.